This T cell receptor (beta chain) was observed in a study of cytomegalovirus exposure and HLA in healthy donors. Each of the donors was a healthy bone marrow donor. The PCR was carried out with 60 Vbeta primers and 13 Jbeta primers. Here immunoSEQ multiplex PCR was the method, and the copy in TCRdb shows in-frame clones only, minus some. There are about 180,000 clones in the sample; 75% to 85% occur only once, and roughly 4.4% lies in the top ten. The CDR3 consists of 16 residues. V was clipped by 5 bases and J by 0 bases; unmatched bases: 7. Germline loops: CDR1 SGHAT, CDR2 FQNNGV. The sequence derives from a woman aged 18-29 years in good health and CMV-seropositive. Sequencing was carried out using PBMCs. The chain couples TRBV11-2 to TRBJ2-1, with 7 bases matching TRBD1. The CDR3 here is CASSTYRGNSYNEQFF. For the CDR3, the DNA is TGTGCCAGCAGCACCTACAGGGGTAACTCCTACAATGAGCAGTTCTTC. Full variable domain (rest looked up from reference TRBV11-2 and TRBJ2-1): EAGVAQSPRYKIIEKRQSVAFWCNPISGHATLYWYQQILGQGPKLLIQFQNNGVVDDSQLPKDRFSAERLKGVDSTLKIQPAKLEDSAVYLCASSTYRGNSYNEQFFGPGTRLTVL.